This TCR beta chain comes out of a study of control samples from healthy donors and cancer patients. The data were produced by immunoSEQ multiplex PCR, yet TCRdb's version contains in-frame clones alone and is incomplete. Altogether roughly 150,000 clones are present, just over 85% being singletons, with the ten largest covering 1.5% to 2%. This CDR3 comprises 13 residues. Germline loops: CDR1 SEHNR, CDR2 FQNEAQ (reference sequence). Trimming cost V 1 base and J 4 bases, with 6 bases left between them. This receptor was obtained from a young man in good health. V gene TRBV7-9 combines with J gene TRBJ2-3; D is unresolved. Sequences were obtained from blood. The CDR3 is CASSLGWPDTQYF. DNA for the CDR3: TGTGCCAGCAGCTTAGGGTGGCCAGATACGCAGTATTTT.